This T cell receptor beta chain was captured in a study of T-cell memory formation after mild COVID-19. Overall study findings and caveats: Pre-infection memory held some responding clones, suggesting pre-existing cross-reactive T cells responded.

Sample barcodes and UMIs were carried by the TCR alpha and TCR beta cDNA libraries that 5'RACE generated with constant-segment primers. TCRdb re-called the 5' RACE reads with MiXCR, one entry per CDR3 protein. The data hold 140,000 or so distinct CDR3 sequences, with 6% to 6.5% observed a single time. On this clonotype: The antigen remains undetermined.

Sequencing input: PBMCs or a T cell subset sorted from them (not recorded which). The clonotype originates from an adult woman who had mild COVID-19 (a few samples of this study predate the infection). Cell type and time point are not known.

This CDR3 reads CASSQEVAGNNEQFF. DNA of the CDR3: TGTGCCAGCAGCCAAGAGGTAGCGGGGAACAATGAGCAGTTCTTC. The V gene is TRBV4-2, the J gene TRBJ2-1; 8 nucleotides match TRBD2. The CDR3 length is 15 residues. CDR1 is LGHNA, CDR2 YNFKEQ, per germline. With 0 bases clipped from V and 5 bases from J, the junction kept 3 bases outside the gene matches.